This T cell receptor beta chain comes out of a study of post-analysis software for immune sequencing data. This clonotype was seen a single time. The antigen remains unidentified. General study findings and limits: Relative to controls, patients with multiple sclerosis showed significantly lower normalized Chao1 diversity.

cDNA libraries for TCR beta contained unique molecular identifiers. TCRdb recomputed calls from the PCR reads with MiXCR, one row per CDR3 protein. Among a few hundred thousand distinct CDR3 sequences listed, approximately 39% were seen once. This receptor was taken from a girl aged 2-9 years with multiple sclerosis. The sequenced material came from blood.

The CDR3 protein is CASKSGDRTDTQYF. CDR3 DNA: TGTGCCAGCAAAAGCGGGGACCGCACAGATACGCAGTATTTT. The chain joins TRBV6-2 or TRBV6-3 to TRBJ2-3; 7 bases map to TRBD2. The CDR3 covers 14 residues. Germline V gene sequence: CDR1 MNHEY, CDR2 SVGEGT. V was clipped by 7 bases and J by 1 base; unmatched bases: 5.